The table lists the clone carrying this T cell receptor (beta chain) with a few counts. Its antigen remains unknown. This sample was taken from a study of a mutant IDH1 vaccine in newly diagnosed glioma. For the study at large: Following radiotherapy alone, or alongside temozolomide cycles, vaccination was started after an interval of 4-6 weeks. Patients previously underwent radiotherapy, temozolomide, or both, and most underwent both. Study-wide points: No link was apparently found between pseudoprogression and changes in top peripheral T cell clonotypes.

Some clones are missing from TCRdb's copy, which holds only in-frame ones; the method was immunoSEQ multiplex PCR. The sample has tens of thousands of clones; roughly 83% are singletons. Specified time point: week 35, safety follow-up. With topical imiquimod, each dose of the vaccine consisted of 300 ug of mutant IDH1 20-mer peptide. This receptor was obtained from a man between 18 and 29 years old with glioma. Here the sequenced sample was PBMCs, taken from a glioma patient whose treatment included an IDH1 peptide vaccine.

The CDR3 reads CASSPGTSNYGYTF. CDR3 sequence (DNA): TGCGCCAGCAGTCCCGGGACCTCTAACTATGGCTACACCTTC. J is TRBJ1-2 and V is TRBV5-1; D is perhaps TRBD1 (5 bases). Germline assignment: CDR1 SGHRS and CDR2 YFSETQ. The germline V and J ends were trimmed by 5 bases and 0 bases, with 11 bases remaining between them. The CDR3 contains 14 residues.